These 17 T cell receptor beta chains were all obtained from the same sample, sequenced in a study of identical twins. MiXCR was run by TCRdb on the 5' RACE reads, yielding one entry per CDR3 protein. The sample shows around 530,000 distinct CDR3 sequences, approximately 16% of them seen only once. The same sample was also used in a study of yellow fever vaccine responses in identical twins.

Sequencing was carried out using CD4+ T cells sorted from blood. The receptors originated from a woman aged 18 to 35 in good health.

Only a few counts were recorded for this clonotype. The gene calls are TRBV4-1 and TRBJ2-3; no reliable D call. CDR1 MGHRA and CDR2 YSYEKL come from the germline V gene. Between the trimmed V and J ends, which lost 0 bases and 1 base, there was a span of 11 bases. The CDR3 has 16 residues. The DNA for the CDR3 is TGCGCCAGCAGCCAAGATGGGCAGTCCCGCACAGATACGCAGTATTTT. It is translated as CASSQDGQSRTDTQYF.

For this clonotype: A read error may be the cause here, since a much bigger clone is one base away. The chain has TRBV12-3 or TRBV12-4 and TRBJ2-3; 9 nucleotides line up with TRBD1. V shed 10 bases and J 1 base; nucleotides not matched to a gene: 3. The CDR3 is 13 residues long. The CDR3 bases are TGTGCCATCAGGACAGGGGGCACAGATACGCAGTATTTT. This codes for CAIRTGGTDTQYF.

The V gene is TRBV5-1, the J gene TRBJ1-5; D might be TRBD1 (5 bases). The CDR3 totals 14 residues. Germline values: CDR1 SGHRS, CDR2 YFSETQ. Trimming took off 4 bases at V and 0 bases at J, with 8 bases between the two ends. Written as DNA, the CDR3 is TGCGCCAGCAGCGCCGACAGTAGCAATCAGCCCCAGCATTTT. Amino acids: CASSADSSNQPQHF.

The chain uses TRBV10-3 and TRBJ2-1, with 9 bases that match TRBD2. Germline CDR1 ENHRY, CDR2 SYGVKD. V was pared by 8 bases and J by 4 bases, with 9 bases of the junction left unmatched. This CDR3 is built from 15 residues. This CDR3 reads CAIGGRDGTYNEQFF. CDR3 bases: TGTGCCATCGGCGGGAGGGACGGTACTTACAATGAGCAGTTCTTC.

This clonotype occurred many times. The V and J genes are TRBV3-1 and TRBJ2-1, with 7 positions matching TRBD2. V lost 1 base and J lost 10; bases outside the gene matches: 4. CDR1 and CDR2 from the germline V gene are LGHDT and YNNKEL (reference sequence). The length of the CDR3 is 13 residues. CDR3 sequence: CASSQGSGGEQFF. CDR3 bases: TGTGCCAGCAGCCAAGGATCGGGAGGAGAGCAGTTCTTC.

There are many counts of this clonotype. The chain couples TRBV7-9 to TRBJ1-1; 7 nucleotides line up with TRBD1. Germline V lookup: CDR1 SEHNR, CDR2 FQNEAQ (reference sequence). The J segment lost 3 bases and the V segment lost 4 bases, leaving 2 bases of the junction unmatched. This CDR3 is 13 amino acids long. The CDR3 DNA is TGTGCCAGCAGCTACGGACAGGACACTGAAGCTTTCTTT. Encoded protein: CASSYGQDTEAFF.

This clonotype was seen repeatedly, ten times or more. The junction departs from the called germline gene at one end, perhaps through a read error. The chain links TRBV12-3 or TRBV12-4 to TRBJ2-4; no definite D call. This CDR3 region has 16 residues. CDR3 region: CASRLGNGLAKNIQYF. In DNA, the CDR3 is TGTGCCAGCAGATTAGGGAACGGCCTAGCCAAAAACATTCAGTACTTC.

The sample holds a few counts of this clonotype. The chain has TRBV12-3 or TRBV12-4 and TRBJ2-7; 12 nucleotides match TRBD1. CDR3 length equals 15 residues. The trim removed 1 base at V and 4 bases at J, leaving 2 bases unmatched. In DNA form, the CDR3 reads TGTGCCAGCAGTTTAGGGGACAGGGGGCATTACGAGCAGTACTTC. This gives the protein CASSLGDRGHYEQYF.

There are many counts of this clonotype. This chain connects TRBV5-1 to TRBJ2-7, with a weak D call TRBD2 (5 bases). CDR3 length: 14 amino acids. V lost 4 bases and J lost 0, with 11 bases in between. The germline CDR1 and CDR2 sequences are SGHRS and YFSETQ. CDR3 protein: CASSQTGYSYEQYF. The DNA for the CDR3 is TGCGCCAGCAGCCAAACGGGATACTCCTACGAGCAGTACTTC.

This clonotype occurred many times. This chain joins TRBV9 and TRBJ2-5; TRBD1 agrees at 9 bases. The CDR3 is 13 residues long. CDR1 is SGDLS and CDR2 is YYNGEE in the germline V gene. V shed 4 bases, J shed 5 bases, and the junction held 3 bases outside the gene matches. This CDR3 is CASSTGGYETQYF. The CDR3 nucleotides are TGTGCCAGCAGCACAGGGGGCTATGAGACCCAGTACTTC.

Many counts were recorded for this clonotype. V gene TRBV12-3 or TRBV12-4 combines with J gene TRBJ1-2; the D is unclear. V lost 3 bases to trimming and J lost 4 bases, with 9 bases between them. CDR3 length equals 13 residues. The CDR3 coding sequence is TGTGCCAGCAGTTTTCTGTCCGGCTATGGCTACACCTTC. It yields the protein CASSFLSGYGYTF.

Here the CDR3 DNA reads TGTGCCAGCAGCCTGAGACTAGTGGGGTCCAATGAGCAGTTCTTC. Its protein is CASSLRLVGSNEQFF. This rearrangement joins TRBV7-2 to TRBJ2-1; possible D gene TRBD2, 6 bases. CDR1 and CDR2 (germline): SGHTA, FQGNSA. V lost 5 bases, J lost 6 bases, and 17 bases lay in between. The CDR3 is 15 amino acids.

The sample holds a few counts of this clonotype. CDR3 sequence (DNA): TGTGCCAGCAGCTTAGAGGCCCCGGGACTAGCGGGAGGAAGGTCCTACAATGAGCAGTTCTTC. This translates into CASSLEAPGLAGGRSYNEQFF. The chain carries TRBV7-6 and TRBJ2-1; TRBD2 agrees at 15 bases. This CDR3 is 21 amino acids long. J gave up 1 base and V 1 base, and 11 bases lay outside the gene matches. Germline V gene lookup returns CDR1 SGHVS and CDR2 FNYEAQ. The whole variable domain, remainder taken from reference TRBV7-6 and TRBJ2-1, is GAGVSQSPRYKVTKRGQDVALRCDPISGHVSLYWYRQALGQGPEFLTYFNYEAQQDKSGLPNDRFSAERPEGSISTLTIQRTEQRDSAMYRCASSLEAPGLAGGRSYNEQFFGPGTRLTVL.

The genes are TRBV21-1 and TRBJ2-2; the DNA was not used to check the table's D call, TRBD2. TRBV21-1 is labeled a pseudogene. This CDR3 comprises 16 residues. CDR3 coding DNA: TGTGCCAGCAGCAAATGCAAACTAGGTGCCACCGGGGAGCTGTTTTTT. Translating gives CASSKCKLGATGELFF.

The V call is TRBV5-1, the J call TRBJ2-4; 11 bases align to TRBD2. Germline CDR1 is SGHRS and CDR2 is YFSETQ. The CDR3 is 14 residues long. V shed 4 bases and J 6 bases; nucleotides not matched to a gene: 3. The CDR3 sequence: CASSAGTSGNIQYF. CDR3 DNA sequence: TGCGCCAGCAGCGCCGGGACTAGCGGAAACATTCAGTACTTC.

This clonotype was counted between two and nine times. The rearrangement links TRBV6-1 to TRBJ1-6; D may be TRBD1 (5 bases). Per germline, CDR1 MNHNS and CDR2 SASEGT. The CDR3 has 15 amino acids. V shed 5 bases and J shed 16 bases, with 24 bases lying between them. The CDR3 DNA is TGTGCCAGCAGTCATGACAGCCTGGCCTTCACCGGACTCCACTTT. Translation gives CASSHDSLAFTGLHF.

The chain recombines TRBV2 with TRBJ1-2; D possibly corresponds to TRBD1 (6 bases). V was trimmed by 6 bases and J by 7 bases, leaving 15 bases between them. The germline gives CDR1 SNHLY, CDR2 FYNNEI. CDR3 length equals 13 residues. The CDR3 sequence: CASRPGQVPGYTF. The CDR3 nucleotides are TGTGCCAGCAGACCGGGACAAGTTCCTGGCTACACCTTC.